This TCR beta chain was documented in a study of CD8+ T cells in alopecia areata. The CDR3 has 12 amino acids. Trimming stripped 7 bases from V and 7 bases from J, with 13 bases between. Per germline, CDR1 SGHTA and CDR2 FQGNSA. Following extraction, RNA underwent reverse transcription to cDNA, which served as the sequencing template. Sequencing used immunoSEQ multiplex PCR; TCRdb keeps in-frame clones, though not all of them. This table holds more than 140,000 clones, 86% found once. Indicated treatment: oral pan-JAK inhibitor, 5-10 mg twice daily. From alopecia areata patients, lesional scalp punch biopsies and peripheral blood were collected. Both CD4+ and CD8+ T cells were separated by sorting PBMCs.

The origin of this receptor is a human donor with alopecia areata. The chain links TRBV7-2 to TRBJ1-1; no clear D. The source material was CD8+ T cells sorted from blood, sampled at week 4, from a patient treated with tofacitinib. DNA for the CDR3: TGTGCCAGCATCCTAGGACCGTATGAAGCTTTCTTT. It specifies CASILGPYEAFF.